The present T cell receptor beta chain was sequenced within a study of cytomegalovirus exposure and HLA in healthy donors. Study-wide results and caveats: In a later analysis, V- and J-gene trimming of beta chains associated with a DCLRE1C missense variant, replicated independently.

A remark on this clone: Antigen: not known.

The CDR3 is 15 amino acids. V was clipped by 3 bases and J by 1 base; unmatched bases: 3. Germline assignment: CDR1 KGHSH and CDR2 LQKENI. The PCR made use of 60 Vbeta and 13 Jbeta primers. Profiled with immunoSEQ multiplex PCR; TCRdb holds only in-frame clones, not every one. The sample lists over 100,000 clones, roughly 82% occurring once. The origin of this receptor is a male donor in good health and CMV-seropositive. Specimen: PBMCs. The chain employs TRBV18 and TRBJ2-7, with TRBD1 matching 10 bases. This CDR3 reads CASSPRTGGSYEQYF. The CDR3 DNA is TGTGCCAGCTCACCCCGGACAGGGGGTTCCTACGAGCAGTACTTC.